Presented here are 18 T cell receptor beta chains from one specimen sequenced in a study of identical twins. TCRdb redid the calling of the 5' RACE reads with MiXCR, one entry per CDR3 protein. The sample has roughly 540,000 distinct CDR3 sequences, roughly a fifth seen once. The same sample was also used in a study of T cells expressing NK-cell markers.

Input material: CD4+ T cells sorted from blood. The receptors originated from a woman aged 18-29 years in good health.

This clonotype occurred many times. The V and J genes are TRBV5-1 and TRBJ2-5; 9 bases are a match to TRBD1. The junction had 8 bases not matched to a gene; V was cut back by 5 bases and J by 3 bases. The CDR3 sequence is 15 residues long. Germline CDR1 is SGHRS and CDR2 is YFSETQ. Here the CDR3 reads CASRSHGQGKETQYF. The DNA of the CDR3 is TGCGCCAGCAGATCGCATGGACAGGGGAAAGAGACCCAGTACTTC.

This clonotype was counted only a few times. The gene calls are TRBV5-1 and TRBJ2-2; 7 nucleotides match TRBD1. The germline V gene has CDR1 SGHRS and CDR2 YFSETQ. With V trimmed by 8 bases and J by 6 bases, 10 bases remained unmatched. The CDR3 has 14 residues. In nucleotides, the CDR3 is TGCGCCAGTTCCCAGGACAGGTTCCCCGGGGAGCTGTTTTTT. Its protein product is CASSQDRFPGELFF.

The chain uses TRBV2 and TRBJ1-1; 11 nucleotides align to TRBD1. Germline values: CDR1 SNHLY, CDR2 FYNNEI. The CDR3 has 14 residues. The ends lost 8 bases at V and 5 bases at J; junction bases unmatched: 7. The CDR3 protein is CASSGQGVRTEAFF. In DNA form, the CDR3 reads TGTGCCAGCTCGGGACAGGGGGTGAGAACTGAAGCTTTCTTT.

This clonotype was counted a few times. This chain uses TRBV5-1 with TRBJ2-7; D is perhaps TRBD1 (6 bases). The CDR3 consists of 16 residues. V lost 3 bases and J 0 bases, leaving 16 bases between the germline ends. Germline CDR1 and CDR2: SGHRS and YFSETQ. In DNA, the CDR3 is TGCGCCAGCAGCTCCCCGGGACACCGCTCCTCCTACGAGCAGTACTTC. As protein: CASSSPGHRSSYEQYF.

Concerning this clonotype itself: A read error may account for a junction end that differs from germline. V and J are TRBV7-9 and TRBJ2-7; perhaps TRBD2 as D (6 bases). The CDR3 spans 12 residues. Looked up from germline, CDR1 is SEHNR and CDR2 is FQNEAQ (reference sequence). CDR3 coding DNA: TGTACCAGCAGCTTAGCGGAGAACGAGCAGTACTTC. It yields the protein CTSSLAENEQYF.

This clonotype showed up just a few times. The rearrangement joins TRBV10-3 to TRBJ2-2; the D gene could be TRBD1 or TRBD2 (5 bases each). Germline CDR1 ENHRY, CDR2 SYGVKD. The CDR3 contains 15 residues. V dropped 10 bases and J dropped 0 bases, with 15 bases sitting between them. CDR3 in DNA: TGTGCCAGCACTGCCGGGACCCCGAACACCGGGGAGCTGTTTTTT. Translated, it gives CASTAGTPNTGELFF.

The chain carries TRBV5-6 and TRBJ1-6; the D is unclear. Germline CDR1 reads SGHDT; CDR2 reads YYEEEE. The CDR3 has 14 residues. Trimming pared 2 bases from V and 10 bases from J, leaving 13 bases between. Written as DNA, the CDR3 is TGTGCCAGCAGCTTCCGGACGGGAGCATCACCCCTCCACTTT. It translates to CASSFRTGASPLHF.

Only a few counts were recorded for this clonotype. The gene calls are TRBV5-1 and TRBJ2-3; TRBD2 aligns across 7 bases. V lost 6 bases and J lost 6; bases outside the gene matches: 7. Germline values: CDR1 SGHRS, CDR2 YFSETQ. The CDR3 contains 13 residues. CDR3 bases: TGCGCCAGCATGATGGCGGGAGCTGATACGCAGTATTTT. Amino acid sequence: CASMMAGADTQYF.

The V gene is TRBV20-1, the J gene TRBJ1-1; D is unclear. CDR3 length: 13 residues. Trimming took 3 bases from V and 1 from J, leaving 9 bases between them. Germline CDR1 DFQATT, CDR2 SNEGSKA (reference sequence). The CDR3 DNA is TGCAGTGCTAGGGGGTCTTGGAACACTGAAGCTTTCTTT. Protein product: CSARGSWNTEAFF.

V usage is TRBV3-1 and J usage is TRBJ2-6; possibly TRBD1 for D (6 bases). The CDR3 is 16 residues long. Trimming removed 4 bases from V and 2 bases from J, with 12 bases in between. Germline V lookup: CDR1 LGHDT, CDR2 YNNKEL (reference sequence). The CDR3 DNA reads TGTGCCAGCAGCCCAGGGGCAAGGACTGGGGCCAACGTCCTGACTTTC. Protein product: CASSPGARTGANVLTF.

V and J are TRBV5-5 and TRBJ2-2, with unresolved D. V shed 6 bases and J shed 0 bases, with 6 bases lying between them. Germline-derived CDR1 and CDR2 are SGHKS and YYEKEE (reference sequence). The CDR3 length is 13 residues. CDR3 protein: CASMKANTGELFF. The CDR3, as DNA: TGTGCCAGCATGAAGGCGAACACCGGGGAGCTGTTTTTT.

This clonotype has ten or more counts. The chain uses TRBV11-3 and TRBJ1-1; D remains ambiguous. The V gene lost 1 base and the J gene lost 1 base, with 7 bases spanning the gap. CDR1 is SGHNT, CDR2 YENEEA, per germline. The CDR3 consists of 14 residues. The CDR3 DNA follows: TGTGCCAGCAGCTTAGGTCGGGGGAACACTGAAGCTTTCTTT. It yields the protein CASSLGRGNTEAFF.

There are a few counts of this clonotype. The CDR3: CSASNRAGIRYNEQFF. In nucleotides, the CDR3 is TGCAGTGCTTCAAACCGCGCGGGTATCCGCTACAATGAGCAGTTCTTC. This chain links TRBV20-1 with TRBJ2-1; TRBD2 is a possible D gene (5 bases). Looked up from germline, CDR1 is DFQATT and CDR2 is SNEGSKA (reference sequence). V gave up 5 bases and J gave up 3 bases, with 20 bases separating them. The CDR3 runs 16 residues.

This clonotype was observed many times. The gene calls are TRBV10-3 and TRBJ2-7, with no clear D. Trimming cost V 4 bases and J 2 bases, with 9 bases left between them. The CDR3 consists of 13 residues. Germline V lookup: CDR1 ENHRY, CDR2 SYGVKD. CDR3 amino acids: CAISGGSPYEQYF. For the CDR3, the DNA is TGTGCCATCAGTGGAGGATCCCCCTACGAGCAGTACTTC.

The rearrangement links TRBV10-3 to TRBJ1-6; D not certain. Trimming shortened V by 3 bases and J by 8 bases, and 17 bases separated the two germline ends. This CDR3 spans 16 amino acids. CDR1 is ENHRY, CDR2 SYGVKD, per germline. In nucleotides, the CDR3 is TGTGCCATCAGTGAACCGAGCAAGGGTCTAGATTCACCCCTCCACTTT. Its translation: CAISEPSKGLDSPLHF.

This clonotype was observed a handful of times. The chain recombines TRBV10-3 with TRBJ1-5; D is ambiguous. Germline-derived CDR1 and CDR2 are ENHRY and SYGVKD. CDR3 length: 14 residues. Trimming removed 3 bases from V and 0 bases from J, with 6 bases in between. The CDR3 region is CAISDGYSNQPQHF. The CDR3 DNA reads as TGTGCCATCAGTGATGGCTATAGCAATCAGCCCCAGCATTTT.

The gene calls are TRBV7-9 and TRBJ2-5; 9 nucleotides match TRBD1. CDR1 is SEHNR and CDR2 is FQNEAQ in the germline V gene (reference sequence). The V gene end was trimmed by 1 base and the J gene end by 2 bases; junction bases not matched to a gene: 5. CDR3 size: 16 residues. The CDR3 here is CASSLGGTGYQETQYF. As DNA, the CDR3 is TGTGCCAGCAGCTTAGGTGGGACAGGGTATCAAGAGACCCAGTACTTC.

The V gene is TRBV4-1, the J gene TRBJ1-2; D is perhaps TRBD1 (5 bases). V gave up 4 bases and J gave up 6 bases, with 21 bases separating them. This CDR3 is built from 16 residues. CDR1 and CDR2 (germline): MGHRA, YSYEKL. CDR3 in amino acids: CASSRGLFQGEHGYTF. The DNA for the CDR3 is TGCGCCAGCAGCCGAGGATTGTTCCAGGGTGAACATGGCTACACCTTC.